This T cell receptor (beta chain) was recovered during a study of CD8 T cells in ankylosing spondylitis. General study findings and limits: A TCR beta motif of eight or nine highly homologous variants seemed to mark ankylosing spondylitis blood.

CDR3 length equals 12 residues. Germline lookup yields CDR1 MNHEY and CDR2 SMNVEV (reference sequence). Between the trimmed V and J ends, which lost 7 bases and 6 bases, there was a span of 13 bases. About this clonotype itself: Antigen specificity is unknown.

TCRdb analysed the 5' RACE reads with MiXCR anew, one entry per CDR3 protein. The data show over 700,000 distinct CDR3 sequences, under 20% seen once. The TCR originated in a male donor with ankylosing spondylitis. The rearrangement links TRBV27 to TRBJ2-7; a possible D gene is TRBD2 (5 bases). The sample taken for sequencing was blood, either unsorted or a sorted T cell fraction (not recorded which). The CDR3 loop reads CASTRGFFEQYF. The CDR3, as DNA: TGTGCCAGCACCCGAGGGTTCTTCGAGCAGTACTTC.